The rows below give T cell receptor beta chains drawn from one sample of a study of cytomegalovirus exposure and HLA in healthy donors. Clones were read by immunoSEQ multiplex PCR, and TCRdb kept only the in-frame ones, dropping some. The sample includes around 100,000 clones, 76% of them seen just once. Sequences were obtained from PBMCs. The receptors shown here come from a woman aged 55 to 70 in good health and CMV-seropositive. Each CDR3 is given with its conserved first and last residue. D genes are given only for firm matches. Expanded clones are given a class, and other clones once, few, many or no size at all.

NA	TRBD1	TRBV5-4	TRBJ2-5	CASSVGQFQETQYF	TGTGCCAGCAGCGTGGGACAGTTCCAAGAGACCCAGTACTTC
NA	NA	TRBV7-8	TRBJ2-2	CASSLVSTGELFF	TGTGCCAGCAGCTTAGTGTCTACCGGGGAGCTGTTTTTT
NA	TRBD2	TRBV5-4	TRBJ2-7	CASSSGTRPYEQYF	TGTGCCAGCAGCAGCGGGACTAGGCCCTACGAGCAGTACTTC
NA	NA	TRBV7-2	TRBJ2-7	CASSEDSLSYEQYF	TGTGCCAGCAGCGAAGACTCCCTTTCCTACGAGCAGTACTTC
NA	NA	TRBV10-3	TRBJ1-1	CAISESGGRHTEAFF	TGTGCCATCAGTGAGTCCGGTGGGCGACACACTGAAGCTTTCTTT
NA	NA	TRBV7-9	TRBJ2-1	CSSRFAGSYNEQFF	TGTTCCAGCAGGTTCGCCGGGAGCTACAATGAGCAGTTCTTC
NA	NA	TRBV6-1	TRBJ1-5	CASSEIDIQANQPQHF	TGTGCCAGCAGTGAAATTGACATCCAGGCCAATCAGCCCCAGCATTTT
few	TRBD1	TRBV7-9	TRBJ1-5	CASSLGGEQGAGNQPQHF	TGTGCCAGCAGCTTAGGTGGGGAACAGGGGGCTGGCAATCAGCCCCAGCATTTT
NA	NA	TRBV2	TRBJ1-5	CASSARAQPIQPQHF	TGTGCCAGCAGCGCCAGAGCGCAACCAATTCAGCCCCAGCATTTT
NA	NA	TRBV29-1	TRBJ1-2	CSVLDRFYGYTF	TGCAGCGTACTTGACAGATTCTATGGCTACACCTTC
few	TRBD2	TRBV10-3	TRBJ2-7	CAISGGTSGSIPYEQYF	TGTGCCATCAGTGGTGGAACTAGCGGGTCGATCCCCTACGAGCAGTACTTC
NA	NA	TRBV4-1	TRBJ1-1	CASSQDSLGTWEAFF	TGCGCCAGCAGCCAAGATTCGTTGGGGACTTGGGAAGCTTTCTTT
NA	TRBD2	TRBV19	TRBJ2-1	CASQDSAGDNEQFF	TGTGCCAGTCAGGACTCGGCGGGAGACAATGAGCAGTTCTTC
NA	NA	TRBV30	TRBJ1-1	CAWSVVAQHRTEAFF	TGTGCCTGGAGTGTAGTTGCACAGCACCGCACTGAAGCTTTCTTT
NA	NA	TRBV28	TRBJ1-1	CASRTSEAFF	TGTGCCAGCAGGACTAGTGAAGCTTTCTTT
NA	NA	TRBV15	TRBJ1-1	CATSSYTGNTEAFF	TGTGCCACCAGCAGCTACACAGGGAACACTGAAGCTTTCTTT
NA	TRBD1	TRBV6-5	TRBJ1-3	CASRGQFSGNTIYF	TGTGCCAGCAGGGGACAGTTCTCTGGAAACACCATATATTTT
NA	TRBD1	TRBV30	TRBJ1-5	CAWSTVTGGRQPQHF	TGTGCCTGGAGTACCGTGACAGGGGGCAGGCAGCCCCAGCATTTT
few	NA	TRBV19	TRBJ1-1	CASRGYRTTEAFF	TGTGCCAGTAGGGGATACAGGACCACTGAAGCTTTCTTT
NA	NA	TRBV9	TRBJ2-5	CASSFGGSGETQYF	TGTGCCAGCAGTTTTGGAGGGAGTGGGGAGACCCAGTACTTC
NA	NA	TRBV5-1	TRBJ2-5	CASSLTGLGETQYF	TGCGCCAGCAGCTTAACAGGGCTCGGGGAGACCCAGTACTTC
NA	TRBD2	TRBV11-3	TRBJ2-3	CASSPGLAGPSTDTQYF	TGTGCCAGCAGCCCGGGGCTAGCGGGCCCAAGCACAGATACGCAGTATTTT
few	TRBD1	TRBV2	TRBJ1-5	CASSTDRAAQPQHF	TGTGCCAGCAGTACGGACAGGGCGGCGCAGCCCCAGCATTTT
NA	NA	TRBV7-3	TRBJ1-1	CASSLGRNTEAFF	TGTGCCAGCAGCTTAGGGCGGAACACTGAAGCTTTCTTT
few	TRBD1	TRBV6-5	TRBJ1-5	CASSYSGQGAEPQHF	TGTGCCAGCAGTTACTCTGGGCAGGGGGCAGAGCCCCAGCATTTT
few	NA	TRBV28	TRBJ1-1	CASSSQGLSTEAFF	TGTGCCAGCAGTTCCCAGGGGCTCTCAACTGAAGCTTTCTTT
NA	TRBD1	TRBV30	TRBJ1-5	CAWGTGTGQPQHF	TGTGCCTGGGGAACAGGGACAGGGCAGCCCCAGCATTTT
NA	TRBD2	TRBV5-4	TRBJ2-1	CASSLGTSSGRQEQFF	TGTGCCAGCAGCTTGGGAACCTCTAGCGGGAGACAAGAGCAGTTCTTC
NA	NA	TRBV10-3	TRBJ2-3	CAIRPSRGTDTQYF	TGTGCCATCAGACCGAGCAGGGGCACAGATACGCAGTATTTT
NA	TRBD2	TRBV5-8	TRBJ2-5	CASSLTKRERQETQYF	TGTGCCAGCAGCTTGACGAAGCGGGAGAGACAAGAGACCCAGTACTTC
NA	NA	TRBV19	TRBJ1-5	CASSIQDQPQHF	TGTGCCAGTAGTATACAGGATCAGCCCCAGCATTTT
NA	TRBD1	TRBV7-2	TRBJ2-5	CASSFLDRGPAQETQYF	TGTGCCAGCAGCTTTTTGGACAGGGGGCCCGCCCAAGAGACCCAGTACTTC
few	TRBD2	TRBV5-6	TRBJ2-3	CASSLFSGRRTDTQYF	TGTGCCAGCAGCTTGTTTAGCGGGAGGCGCACAGATACGCAGTATTTT
NA	NA	TRBV28	TRBJ2-3	CASSLGRPADTQYF	TGTGCCAGCAGTTTAGGGAGGCCCGCAGATACGCAGTATTTT
NA	TRBD2	TRBV7-9	TRBJ2-7	CASSFSSGYEQYF	TGTGCCAGCAGCTTTTCTAGCGGGTACGAGCAGTACTTC
NA	NA	TRBV18	TRBJ1-1	CASSPSTANTEAFF	TGTGCCAGCTCACCCTCGACAGCGAACACTGAAGCTTTCTTT
NA	NA	TRBV29-1	TRBJ1-1	CSTRAGREGNTEAFF	TGCAGCACCCGCGCTGGACGGGAAGGGAACACTGAAGCTTTCTTT
NA	NA	TRBV15	TRBJ2-1	CATSPSGSSYNEQFF	TGTGCCACCAGCCCGAGCGGTAGCTCCTACAATGAGCAGTTCTTC
NA	NA	TRBV29-1	TRBJ2-1	CSVDGLGRAFNEQFF	TGCAGCGTTGATGGGCTGGGCAGGGCGTTCAATGAGCAGTTCTTC
NA	TRBD2	TRBV9	TRBJ2-2	CASSVAKREGPYGGNTGELFF	TGTGCCAGCAGCGTAGCTAAGCGGGAGGGCCCTTATGGGGGTAACACCGGGGAGCTGTTTTTT
NA	NA	TRBV2	TRBJ1-3	CASSLNRRSGNTIYF	TGTGCCAGCAGCCTAAACCGCCGCTCTGGAAACACCATATATTTT
NA	TRBD1	TRBV19	TRBJ2-7	CASSIIPGTGHEQYF	TGTGCCAGTAGTATAATTCCTGGGACAGGCCACGAGCAGTACTTC
few	TRBD2	TRBV4-1	TRBJ2-7	CASSHNSGSSYEQYF	TGCGCCAGCAGCCACAATAGCGGGAGTAGCTACGAGCAGTACTTC
NA	TRBD2	TRBV6-6	TRBJ2-7	CASSRGTSGTPYEQYF	TGTGCCAGCAGCCGAGGGACTAGCGGTACCCCTTACGAGCAGTACTTC
NA	NA	TRBV19	TRBJ2-1	CASSTRNRASSYNEQFF	TGTGCCAGTAGTACCCGTAACAGGGCTAGCTCCTACAATGAGCAGTTCTTC
few	NA	TRBV9	TRBJ1-1	CASSVGGGRKNTEAFF	TGTGCCAGCAGCGTGGGGGGAGGGCGGAAAAACACTGAAGCTTTCTTT
few	NA	TRBV27	TRBJ1-1	CASSLGYRVNTEAFF	TGTGCCAGCAGTTTGGGATACAGGGTGAACACTGAAGCTTTCTTT
NA	TRBD2	TRBV5-6	TRBJ2-1	CASSSPYRREGEQFF	TGTGCCAGCAGCTCCCCATACCGCCGGGAGGGAGAGCAGTTCTTC
NA	TRBD1	TRBV5-5	TRBJ1-5	CASSIGQGPQPQHF	TGTGCCAGCAGCATAGGACAGGGTCCCCAGCCCCAGCATTTT
NA	NA	TRBV6-1	TRBJ2-3	CASRDKFTDTQYF	TGTGCCAGCCGGGACAAATTCACAGATACGCAGTATTTT
few	NA	TRBV10-3	TRBJ1-3	CAMAGTERPGNTIYF	TGTGCCATGGCGGGCACAGAGCGACCAGGAAACACCATATATTTT
few	NA	TRBV28	TRBJ2-2	CASSPYLGELFF	TGTGCCAGCAGTCCCTATCTCGGGGAGCTGTTTTTT
NA	TRBD1	TRBV30	TRBJ2-7	CAWSPGQGYEQYF	TGTGCCTGGAGTCCGGGACAGGGCTACGAGCAGTACTTC
once	NA	TRBV6-1	TRBJ1-5	CASSLLGGNQPQHF	TGTGCCAGCAGCCTATTGGGAGGCAATCAGCCCCAGCATTTT
NA	NA	TRBV18	TRBJ2-7	CASSPLSAQGLRKQYF	TGTGCCAGCTCACCGCTTTCGGCGCAGGGCCTACGAAAGCAGTACTTC
NA	TRBD2	TRBV11-1	TRBJ2-5	CASARGLAELYQETQYF	TGTGCCAGCGCACGGGGACTAGCGGAGCTTTACCAAGAGACCCAGTACTTC
NA	TRBD1	TRBV7-3	TRBJ1-2	CASSPGQVRGGYTF	TGTGCCAGCAGCCCCGGACAGGTTAGAGGAGGCTACACCTTC